One TCR beta chain is described in this entry. The sample is drawn from a study of blood T cell repertoires in COVID-19. In the study overall: The United States, Italy and Spain supplied acute and convalescent COVID-19 samples. PBMCs, B-cell-depleted T cells, or T cells provided the cDNA or gDNA that made up the material.

Authors' methods: Scientists estimated how many nucleated cells there were by amplifying reference gene primers. Method: immunoSEQ multiplex PCR; TCRdb's copy keeps in-frame clones and lacks some. V, J and clone size were drawn from that table, and D and trimming were deduced from the DNA. Here the sample spans about 50,000 clones, around 79% being singletons. This sequence was found in a man aged 65 to 85 with acute or convalescent COVID-19. Sequences were obtained from peripheral blood.

Here the CDR3 reads CASSFPGVREQYF. The CDR3, as DNA: TGTGCCAGCAGCTTTCCGGGAGTGAGAGAGCAGTACTTC. This rearrangement joins TRBV7-2 to TRBJ2-7, with D possibly matching TRBD2 (6 bases). CDR3 size: 13 residues. Germline lookup yields CDR1 SGHTA and CDR2 FQGNSA. The ends were cut back, 3 bases at V and 7 bases at J, with 13 bases in the middle.